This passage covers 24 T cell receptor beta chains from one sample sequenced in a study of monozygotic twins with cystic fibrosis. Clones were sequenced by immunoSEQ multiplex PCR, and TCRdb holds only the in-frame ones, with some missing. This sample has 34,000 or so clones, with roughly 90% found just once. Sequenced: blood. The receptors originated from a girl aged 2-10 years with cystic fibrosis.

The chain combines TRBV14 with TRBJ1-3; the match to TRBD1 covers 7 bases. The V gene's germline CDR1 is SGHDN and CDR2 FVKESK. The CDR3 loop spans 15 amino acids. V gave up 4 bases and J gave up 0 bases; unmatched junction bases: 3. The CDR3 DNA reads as TGTGCCAGCAGCCTGGGACAGTTCTCTGGAAACACCATATATTTT. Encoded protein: CASSLGQFSGNTIYF.

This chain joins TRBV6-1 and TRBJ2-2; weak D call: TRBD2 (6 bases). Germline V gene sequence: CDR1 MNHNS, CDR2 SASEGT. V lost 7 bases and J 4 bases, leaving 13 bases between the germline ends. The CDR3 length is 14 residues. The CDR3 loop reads CASNPSASTGELFF. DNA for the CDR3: TGTGCCAGCAATCCTAGCGCGAGCACCGGGGAGCTGTTTTTT.

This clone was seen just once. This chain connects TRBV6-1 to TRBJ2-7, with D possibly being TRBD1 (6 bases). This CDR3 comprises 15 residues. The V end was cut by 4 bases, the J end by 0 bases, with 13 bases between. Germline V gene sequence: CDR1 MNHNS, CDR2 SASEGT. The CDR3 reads CASSVEDSSSYEQYF. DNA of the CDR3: TGTGCCAGCAGTGTCGAGGACAGTAGCTCCTACGAGCAGTACTTC.

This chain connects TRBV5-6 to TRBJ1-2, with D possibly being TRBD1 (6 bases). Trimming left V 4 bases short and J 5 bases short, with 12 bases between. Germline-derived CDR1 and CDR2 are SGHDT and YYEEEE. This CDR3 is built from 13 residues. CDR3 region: CASSMTGGYGYTF. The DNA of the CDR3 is TGTGCCAGCAGCATGACAGGCGGTTATGGCTACACCTTC.

In DNA form, the CDR3 reads TGTGCCAGCACCTCACGGGACACCGCTTTCTTT. It is translated as CASTSRDTAFF. This chain joins TRBV6-5 and TRBJ1-1; perhaps TRBD1 as D (6 bases). Trimming left V 7 bases short and J 11 bases short, with 14 bases between. Germline V CDR1 and CDR2: MNHEY, SVGAGI. The CDR3 extends over 11 amino acids.

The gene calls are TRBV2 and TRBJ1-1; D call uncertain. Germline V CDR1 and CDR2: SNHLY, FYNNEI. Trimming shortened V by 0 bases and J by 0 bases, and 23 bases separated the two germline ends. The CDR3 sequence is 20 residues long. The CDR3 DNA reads TGTGCCAGCAGTGAAGCGCTTGGCGACCTGGGAAACCCCATGAACACTGAAGCTTTCTTT. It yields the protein CASSEALGDLGNPMNTEAFF.

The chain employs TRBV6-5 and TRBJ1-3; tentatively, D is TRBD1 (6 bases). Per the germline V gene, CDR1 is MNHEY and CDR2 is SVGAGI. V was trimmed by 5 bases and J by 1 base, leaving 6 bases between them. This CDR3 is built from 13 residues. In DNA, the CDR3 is TGTGCCAGCAGTAGGGGGTCTGGAAACACCATATATTTT. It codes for CASSRGSGNTIYF.

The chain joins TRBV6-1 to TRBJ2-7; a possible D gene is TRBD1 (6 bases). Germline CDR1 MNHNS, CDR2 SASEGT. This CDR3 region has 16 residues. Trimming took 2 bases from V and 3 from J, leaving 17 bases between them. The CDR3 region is CASSEKGGREGYEQYF. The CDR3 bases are TGTGCCAGCAGTGAAAAAGGGGGAAGAGAAGGCTACGAGCAGTACTTC.

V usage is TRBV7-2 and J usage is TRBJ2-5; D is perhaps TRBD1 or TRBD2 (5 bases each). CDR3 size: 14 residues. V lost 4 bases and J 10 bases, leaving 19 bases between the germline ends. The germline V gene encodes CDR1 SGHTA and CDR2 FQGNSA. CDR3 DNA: TGTGCCAGCAGCTCAACGAGGGGCCCAAGCGGCCAGTACTTC. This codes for CASSSTRGPSGQYF.

As DNA, the CDR3 is TGTGCCAGCAGCCTAGGACAGGGGACCTATGGCTACACCTTC. It encodes CASSLGQGTYGYTF. This chain uses TRBV5-6 with TRBJ1-2, with 9 bases matching TRBD1. The J segment lost 4 bases and the V segment lost 4 bases, leaving 5 bases of the junction unmatched. Germline-derived CDR1 and CDR2 are SGHDT and YYEEEE. CDR3 length: 14 amino acids.

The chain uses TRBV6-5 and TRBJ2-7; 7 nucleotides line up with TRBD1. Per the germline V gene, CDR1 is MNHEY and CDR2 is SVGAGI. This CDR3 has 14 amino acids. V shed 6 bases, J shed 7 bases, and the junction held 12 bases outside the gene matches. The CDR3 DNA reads TGTGCCAGCAGCCCGGACAGGCCTCTAGGGGAGCAGTACTTC. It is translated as CASSPDRPLGEQYF.

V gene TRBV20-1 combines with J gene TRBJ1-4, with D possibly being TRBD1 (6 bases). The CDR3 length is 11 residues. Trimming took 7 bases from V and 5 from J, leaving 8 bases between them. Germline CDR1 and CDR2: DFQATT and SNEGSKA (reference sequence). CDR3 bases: TGCAGTGTGAGGGGGAATGAAAAACTGTTTTTT. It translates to CSVRGNEKLFF.

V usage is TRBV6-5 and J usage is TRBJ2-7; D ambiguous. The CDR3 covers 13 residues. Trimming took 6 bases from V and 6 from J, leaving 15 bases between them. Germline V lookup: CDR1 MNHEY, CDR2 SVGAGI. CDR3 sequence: CASRSFIWGEQYF. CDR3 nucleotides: TGTGCCAGCAGGAGTTTTATCTGGGGCGAGCAGTACTTC.

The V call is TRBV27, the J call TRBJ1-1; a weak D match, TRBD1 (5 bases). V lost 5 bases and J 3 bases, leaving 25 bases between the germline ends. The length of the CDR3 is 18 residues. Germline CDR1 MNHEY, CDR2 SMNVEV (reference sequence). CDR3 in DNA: TGTGCCAGCAGTCACAATTCGGAGGGGCCTACCGACGACACTGAAGCTTTCTTT. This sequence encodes CASSHNSEGPTDDTEAFF.

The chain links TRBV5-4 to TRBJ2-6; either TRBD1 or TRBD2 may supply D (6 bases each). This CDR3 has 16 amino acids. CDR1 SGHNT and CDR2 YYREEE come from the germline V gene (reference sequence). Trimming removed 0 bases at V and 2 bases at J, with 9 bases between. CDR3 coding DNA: TGTGCCAGCAGCTTGGAGGGGGGTGCTGGGGCCAACGTCCTGACTTTC. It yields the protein CASSLEGGAGANVLTF.

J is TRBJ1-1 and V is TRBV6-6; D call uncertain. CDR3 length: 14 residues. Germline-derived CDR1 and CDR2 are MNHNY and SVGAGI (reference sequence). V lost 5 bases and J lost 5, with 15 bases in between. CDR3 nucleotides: TGTGCCAGCAGTCGGGCGGGAGGTGAGACTGAAGCTTTCTTT. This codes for CASSRAGGETEAFF.

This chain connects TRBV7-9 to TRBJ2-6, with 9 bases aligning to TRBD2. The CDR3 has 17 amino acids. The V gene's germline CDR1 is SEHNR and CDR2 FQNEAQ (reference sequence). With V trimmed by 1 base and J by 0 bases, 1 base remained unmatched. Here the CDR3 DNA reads TGTGCCAGCAGCTTAGGAGCGGGGGGCTCTGGGGCCAACGTCCTGACTTTC. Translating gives CASSLGAGGSGANVLTF.

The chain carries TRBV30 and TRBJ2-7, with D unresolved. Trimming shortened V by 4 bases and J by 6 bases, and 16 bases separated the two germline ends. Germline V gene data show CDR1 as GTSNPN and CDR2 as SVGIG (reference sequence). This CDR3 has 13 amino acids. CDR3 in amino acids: CAWNLGHPLEQYF. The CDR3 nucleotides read TGTGCCTGGAATTTGGGCCATCCCCTCGAGCAGTACTTC.

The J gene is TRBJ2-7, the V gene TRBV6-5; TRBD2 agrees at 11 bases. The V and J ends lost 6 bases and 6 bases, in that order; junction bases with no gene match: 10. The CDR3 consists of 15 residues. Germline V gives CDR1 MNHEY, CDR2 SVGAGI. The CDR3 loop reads CASSRPTSGSSEQYF. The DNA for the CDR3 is TGTGCCAGCAGCCGCCCCACTAGCGGGAGTAGCGAGCAGTACTTC.

This CDR3 reads CASSQDAMGGTEAFF. The CDR3 DNA reads as TGTGCCAGCAGCCAAGATGCCATGGGGGGCACTGAAGCTTTCTTT. The chain couples TRBV4-2 to TRBJ1-1, with a weak D call TRBD1 (5 bases). Germline-derived CDR1 and CDR2 are LGHNA and YNFKEQ. The CDR3 runs to 15 residues. Trimming pared 0 bases from V and 4 bases from J, leaving 12 bases between.

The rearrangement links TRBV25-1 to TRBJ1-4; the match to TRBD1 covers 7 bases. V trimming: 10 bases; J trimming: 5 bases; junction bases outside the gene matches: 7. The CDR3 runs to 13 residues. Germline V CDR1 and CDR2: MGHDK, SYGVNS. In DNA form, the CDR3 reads TGTGCCACCTGGCAGGGGGGCAATGAAAAACTGTTTTTT. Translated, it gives CATWQGGNEKLFF.

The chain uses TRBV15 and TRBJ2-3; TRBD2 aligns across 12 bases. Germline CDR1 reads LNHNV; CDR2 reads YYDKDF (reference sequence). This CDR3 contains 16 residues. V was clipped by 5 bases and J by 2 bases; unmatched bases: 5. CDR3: CATSRSSGGDTDTQYF. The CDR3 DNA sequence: TGTGCCACCAGCCGCTCTAGCGGGGGGGACACAGATACGCAGTATTTT.

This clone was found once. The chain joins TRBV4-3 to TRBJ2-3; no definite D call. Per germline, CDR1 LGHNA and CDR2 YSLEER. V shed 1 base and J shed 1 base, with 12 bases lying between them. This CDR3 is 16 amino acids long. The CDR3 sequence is CASSQVPGGGTDTQYF. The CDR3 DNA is TGCGCCAGCAGCCAAGTCCCCGGTGGAGGCACAGATACGCAGTATTTT.

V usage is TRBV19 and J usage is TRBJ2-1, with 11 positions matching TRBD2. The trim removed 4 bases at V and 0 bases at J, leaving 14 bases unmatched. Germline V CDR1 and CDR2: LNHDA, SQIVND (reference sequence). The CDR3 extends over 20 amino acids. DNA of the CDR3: TGTGCCAGTAGTACCAAAGATCCGGGACTAGCGGAACGCTCCTACAATGAGCAGTTCTTC. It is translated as CASSTKDPGLAERSYNEQFF.